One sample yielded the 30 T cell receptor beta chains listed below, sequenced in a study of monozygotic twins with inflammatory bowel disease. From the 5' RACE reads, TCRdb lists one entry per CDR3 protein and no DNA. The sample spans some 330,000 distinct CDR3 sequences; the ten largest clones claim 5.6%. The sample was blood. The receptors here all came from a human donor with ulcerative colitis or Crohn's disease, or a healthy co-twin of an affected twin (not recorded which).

The CDR3 loop reads CASSPPRQGGREQYF. The chain links TRBV7-2 to TRBJ2-7; TCRdb selects TRBD1, and the lack of DNA leaves this call unchecked. The CDR3 contains 15 residues. Germline loops: CDR1 SGHTA, CDR2 FQGNSA.

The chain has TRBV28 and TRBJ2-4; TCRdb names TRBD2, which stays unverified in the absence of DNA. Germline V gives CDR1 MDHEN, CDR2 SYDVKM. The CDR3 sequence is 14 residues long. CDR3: CASSRPGGSDIQYF.

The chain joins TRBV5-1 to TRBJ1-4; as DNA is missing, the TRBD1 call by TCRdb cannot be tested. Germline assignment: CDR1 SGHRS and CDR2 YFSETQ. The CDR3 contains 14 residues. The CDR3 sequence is CASKTGRTNEKLFF.

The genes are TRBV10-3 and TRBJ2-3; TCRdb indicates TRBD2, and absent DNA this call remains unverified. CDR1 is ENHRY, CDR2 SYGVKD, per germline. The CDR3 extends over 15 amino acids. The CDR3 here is CAIKDEAGAGDTQYF.

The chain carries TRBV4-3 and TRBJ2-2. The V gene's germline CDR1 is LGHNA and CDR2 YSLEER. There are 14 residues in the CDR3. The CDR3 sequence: CASSQVPITGELFF.

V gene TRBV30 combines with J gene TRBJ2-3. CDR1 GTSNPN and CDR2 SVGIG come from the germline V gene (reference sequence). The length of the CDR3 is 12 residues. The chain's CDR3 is CAWAEGTNTQYF. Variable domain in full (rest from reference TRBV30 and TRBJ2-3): SQTIHQWPATLVQPVGSPLSLECTVEGTSNPNLYWYRQAAGRGLQLLFYSVGIGQISSEVPQNLSASRPQDRQFILSSKKLLLSDSGFYLCAWAEGTNTQYFGPGTRLTVL.

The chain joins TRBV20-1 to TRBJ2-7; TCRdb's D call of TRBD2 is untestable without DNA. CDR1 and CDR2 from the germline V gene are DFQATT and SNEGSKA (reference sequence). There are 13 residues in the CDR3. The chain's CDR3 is CSAPGTLSYEQYF.

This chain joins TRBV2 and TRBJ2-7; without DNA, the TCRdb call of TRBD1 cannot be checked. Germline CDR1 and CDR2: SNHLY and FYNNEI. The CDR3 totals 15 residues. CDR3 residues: CASSVFGASFYEQYF.

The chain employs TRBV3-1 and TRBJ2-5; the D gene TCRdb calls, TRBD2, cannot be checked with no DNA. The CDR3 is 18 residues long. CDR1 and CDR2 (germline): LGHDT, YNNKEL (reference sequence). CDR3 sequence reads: CASSQDPTSGRFGETQYF.

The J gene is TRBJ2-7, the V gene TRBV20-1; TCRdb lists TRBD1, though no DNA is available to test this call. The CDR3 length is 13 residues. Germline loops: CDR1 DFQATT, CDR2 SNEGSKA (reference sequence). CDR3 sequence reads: CSARGQGTYEQYF.

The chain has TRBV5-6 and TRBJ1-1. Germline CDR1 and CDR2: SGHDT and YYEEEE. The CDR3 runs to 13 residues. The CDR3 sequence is CARRNKLNTEAFF.

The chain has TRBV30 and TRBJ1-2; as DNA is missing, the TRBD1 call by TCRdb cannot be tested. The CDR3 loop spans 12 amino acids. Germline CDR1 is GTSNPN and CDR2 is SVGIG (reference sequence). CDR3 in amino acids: CAWNGGPSGYTF.

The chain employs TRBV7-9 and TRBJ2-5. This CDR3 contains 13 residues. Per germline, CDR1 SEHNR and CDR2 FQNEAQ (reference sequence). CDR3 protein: CASSLAFLETQYF.

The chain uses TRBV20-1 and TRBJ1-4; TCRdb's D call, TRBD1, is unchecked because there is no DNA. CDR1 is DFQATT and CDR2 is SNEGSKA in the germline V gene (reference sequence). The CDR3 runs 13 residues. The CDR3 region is CSARRGVGEKLFF.

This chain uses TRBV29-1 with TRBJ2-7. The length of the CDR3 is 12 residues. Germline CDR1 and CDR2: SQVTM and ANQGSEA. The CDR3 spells CSVVLGGYEQYF.

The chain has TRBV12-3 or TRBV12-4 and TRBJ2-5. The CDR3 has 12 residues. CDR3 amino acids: CASSWSRETQYF.

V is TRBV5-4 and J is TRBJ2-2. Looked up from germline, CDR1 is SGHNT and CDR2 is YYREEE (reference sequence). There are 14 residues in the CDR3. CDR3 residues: CASSWGIGTGELFF.

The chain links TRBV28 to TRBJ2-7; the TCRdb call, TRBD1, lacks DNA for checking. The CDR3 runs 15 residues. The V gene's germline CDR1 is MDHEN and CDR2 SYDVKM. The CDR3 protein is CASHESGFAGYEQYF.

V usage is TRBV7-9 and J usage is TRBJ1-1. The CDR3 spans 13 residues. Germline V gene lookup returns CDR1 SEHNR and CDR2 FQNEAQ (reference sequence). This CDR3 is CASSFRKRDEAFF.

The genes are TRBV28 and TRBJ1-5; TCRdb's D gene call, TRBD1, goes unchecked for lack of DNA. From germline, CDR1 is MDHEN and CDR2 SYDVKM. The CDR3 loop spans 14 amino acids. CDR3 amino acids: CASRNRDSNQPQHF.

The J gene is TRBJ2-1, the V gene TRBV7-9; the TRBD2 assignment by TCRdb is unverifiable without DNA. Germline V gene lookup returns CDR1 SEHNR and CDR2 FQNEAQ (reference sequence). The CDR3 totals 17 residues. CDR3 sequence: CASSSGTSGSSYNEQFF.

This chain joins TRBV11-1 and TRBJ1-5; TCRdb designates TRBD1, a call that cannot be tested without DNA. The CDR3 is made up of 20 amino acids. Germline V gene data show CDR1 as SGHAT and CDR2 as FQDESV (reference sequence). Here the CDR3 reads CASSLVLIFVGANSNQPQHF.

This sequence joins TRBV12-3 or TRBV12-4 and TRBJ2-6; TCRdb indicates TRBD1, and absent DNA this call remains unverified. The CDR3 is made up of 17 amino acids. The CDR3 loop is CASSKGQLESGANVLTF.

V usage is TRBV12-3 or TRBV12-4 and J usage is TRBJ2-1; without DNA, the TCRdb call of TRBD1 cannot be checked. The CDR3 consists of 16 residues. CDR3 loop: CASSFPLSASYNEQFF.

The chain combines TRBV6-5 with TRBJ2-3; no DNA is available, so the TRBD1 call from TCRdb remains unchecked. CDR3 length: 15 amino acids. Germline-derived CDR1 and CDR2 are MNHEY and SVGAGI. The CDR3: CASSYRRGNTDTQYF.

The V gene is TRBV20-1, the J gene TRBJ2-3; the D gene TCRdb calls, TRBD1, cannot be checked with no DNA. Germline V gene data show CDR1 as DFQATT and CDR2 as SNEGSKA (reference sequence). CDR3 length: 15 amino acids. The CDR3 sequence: CSAGGQGRRTDTQYF.

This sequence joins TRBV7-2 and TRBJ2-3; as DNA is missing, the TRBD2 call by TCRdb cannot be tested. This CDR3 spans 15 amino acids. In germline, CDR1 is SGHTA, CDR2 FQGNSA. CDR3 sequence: CASSKGTSDADTQYF.

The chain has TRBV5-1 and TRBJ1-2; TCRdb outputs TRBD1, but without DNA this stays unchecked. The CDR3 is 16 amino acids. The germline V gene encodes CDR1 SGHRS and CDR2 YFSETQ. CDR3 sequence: CASSLDPNRGSGGYTF.

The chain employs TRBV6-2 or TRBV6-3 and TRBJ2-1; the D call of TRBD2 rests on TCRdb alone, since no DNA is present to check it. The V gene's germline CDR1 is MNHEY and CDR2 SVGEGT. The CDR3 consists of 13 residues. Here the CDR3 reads CASKLAIHNEQFF.

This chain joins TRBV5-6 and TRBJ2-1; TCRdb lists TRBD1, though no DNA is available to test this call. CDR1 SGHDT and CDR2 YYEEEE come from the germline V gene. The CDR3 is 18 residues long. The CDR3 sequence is CASSWGAGGSGAWNEQFF.